These 11 T cell receptor beta chains came from one sample sequenced in a study of technical replicates of blood from a few donors. The data were produced by immunoSEQ multiplex PCR, yet TCRdb's version contains in-frame clones alone and is incomplete. The sample lists about 100,000 clones; roughly 95% were seen once. The sample taken for sequencing was T cells isolated from PBMCs. Receptors originate from a human donor in good health.

This chain links TRBV19 with TRBJ2-2; a possible D gene is TRBD1 (5 bases). This CDR3 region has 13 residues. Trimming shortened V by 3 bases and J by 4 bases, and 6 bases separated the two germline ends. Germline assignment: CDR1 LNHDA and CDR2 SQIVND (reference sequence). Here the CDR3 DNA reads TGTGCCAGTAGTATCCAGGGCACCGGGGAGCTGTTTTTT. Protein product: CASSIQGTGELFF.

The rearrangement joins TRBV13 to TRBJ1-1; D is unclear. V dropped 3 bases and J dropped 4 bases, with 12 bases sitting between them. The V gene's germline CDR1 is PRHDT and CDR2 FYEKMQ (reference sequence). This CDR3 has 14 residues. As DNA, the CDR3 is TGTGCCAGCAGCTTTACCGGGGTTCTCACTGAAGCTTTCTTT. It specifies CASSFTGVLTEAFF.

The chain couples TRBV6-1 to TRBJ2-7, with D possibly being TRBD2 (6 bases). The germline V gene encodes CDR1 MNHNS and CDR2 SASEGT. CDR3 size: 14 residues. Trimming took 3 bases from V and 4 from J, leaving 13 bases between them. The CDR3 region is CASSDSWRGYEQYF. CDR3 DNA sequence: TGTGCCAGCAGTGATTCGTGGAGGGGATACGAGCAGTACTTC.

The chain's CDR3 is CASSVVPTSGSQDTQYF. The CDR3 DNA is TGTGCCAGCAGCGTAGTCCCGACTAGCGGGAGTCAAGATACGCAGTATTTT. The rearrangement links TRBV9 to TRBJ2-3, with 12 bases that match TRBD2. Germline-derived CDR1 and CDR2 are SGDLS and YYNGEE. V lost 0 bases and J lost 5; bases outside the gene matches: 7. The CDR3 runs 17 residues.

To note about this clone: Distinct nucleotide sequences in the sample also encode this CDR3. CDR3 DNA sequence: TGTGCCAGCAGCCCGCCGACAGGGGTGAACACTGAAGCTTTCTTT. The encoded protein is CASSPPTGVNTEAFF. The V call is TRBV7-3, the J call TRBJ1-1; 8 positions agree with TRBD1. After removal of 5 bases from V and 0 bases from J, the junction contained 5 bases not matched to a gene. The CDR3 is made up of 15 amino acids. Germline V lookup: CDR1 SGHTA, CDR2 FQGTGA.

The rearrangement uses TRBV10-3 and TRBJ2-7, with a tentative D call TRBD2 (5 bases). The CDR3 has 14 residues. Germline assignment: CDR1 ENHRY and CDR2 SYGVKD. Between the trimmed V and J ends, which lost 2 bases and 0 bases, there was a span of 8 bases. DNA for the CDR3: TGTGCCATCAGTGAGGTAGGAGGCTCCTACGAGCAGTACTTC. It specifies CAISEVGGSYEQYF.

The CDR3 coding sequence is TGTGCCAGCAGTTACCTAGGACAGGCAATTGAAGCTTTCTTT. Its translation: CASSYLGQAIEAFF. The chain has TRBV6-6 and TRBJ1-1; 7 positions agree with TRBD1. Germline CDR1 is MNHNY and CDR2 is SVGAGI (reference sequence). Losses at the gene ends were 2 bases for V and 7 bases for J; bases not matched to a gene: 7. The CDR3 sequence is 14 residues long.

Regarding this clone: Other DNA variants within this sample encode the same CDR3. The chain carries TRBV9 and TRBJ1-1; D is uncertain. This CDR3 is built from 13 residues. V was clipped by 0 bases and J by 2 bases, with 5 bases between them. Looked up from germline, CDR1 is SGDLS and CDR2 is YYNGEE. The CDR3 coding sequence is TGTGCCAGCAGCGTAGCGGGAAACACTGAAGCTTTCTTT. Its protein is CASSVAGNTEAFF.

The chain carries TRBV4-1 and TRBJ2-7; the match to TRBD1 covers 11 bases. Germline V lookup: CDR1 MGHRA, CDR2 YSYEKL. V lost 5 bases, J lost 4 bases, and 4 bases stayed unmatched. The CDR3 totals 14 residues. In DNA, the CDR3 is TGCGCCAGCAGCTCACGGGACAGGGGGTACGAGCAGTACTTC. It yields the protein CASSSRDRGYEQYF.

A few counts support this clone. V and J are TRBV19 and TRBJ2-7; 8 nucleotides agree with TRBD2. The CDR3 is 15 amino acids. The germline gives CDR1 LNHDA, CDR2 SQIVND (reference sequence). The V gene end was trimmed by 4 bases and the J gene end by 3 bases; junction bases not matched to a gene: 8. The CDR3 DNA is TGTGCCAGTAGTAGAGCTACAAGCGGGAGCTACGAGCAGTACTTC. It yields the protein CASSRATSGSYEQYF.

The chain combines TRBV25-1 with TRBJ2-7; 7 nucleotides align to TRBD1. CDR1 is MGHDK and CDR2 is SYGVNS in the germline V gene. V shed 3 bases and J 5 bases; nucleotides not matched to a gene: 13. This CDR3 has 16 amino acids. The CDR3 loop is CASSDPPTGTEDEQYF. CDR3 nucleotide sequence: TGTGCCAGCAGTGACCCTCCGACCGGGACAGAAGACGAGCAGTACTTC.